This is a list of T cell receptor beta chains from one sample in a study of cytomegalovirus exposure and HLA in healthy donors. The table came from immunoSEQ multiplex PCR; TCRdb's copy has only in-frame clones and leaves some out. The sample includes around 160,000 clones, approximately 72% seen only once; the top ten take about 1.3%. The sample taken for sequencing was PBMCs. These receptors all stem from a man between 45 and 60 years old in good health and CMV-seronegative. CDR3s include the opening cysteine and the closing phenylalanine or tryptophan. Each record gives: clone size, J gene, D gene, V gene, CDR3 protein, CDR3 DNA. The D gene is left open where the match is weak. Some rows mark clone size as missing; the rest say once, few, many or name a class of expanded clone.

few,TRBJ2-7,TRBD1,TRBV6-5,CASGTGGPYEQYF,TGTGCCAGCGGGACAGGGGGGCCCTACGAGCAGTACTTC
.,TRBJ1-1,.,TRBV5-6,CASRLAGDTEAFF,TGTGCCAGCAGGCTCGCAGGGGACACTGAAGCTTTCTTT
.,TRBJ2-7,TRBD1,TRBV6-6,CASRRGQAYEQYF,TGTGCCAGCAGACGGGGACAGGCCTACGAGCAGTACTTC
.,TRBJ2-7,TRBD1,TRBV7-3,CASSLGGQGNYEQYF,TGTGCCAGCAGCTTAGGGGGACAGGGGAACTACGAGCAGTACTTC
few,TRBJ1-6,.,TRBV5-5,CASSGKMGAFNSPLHF,TGTGCCAGCAGCGGGAAGATGGGAGCCTTTAATTCACCCCTCCACTTT
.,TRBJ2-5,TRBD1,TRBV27,CASSLAGTGGEETQYF,TGTGCCAGCAGTTTGGCCGGGACAGGGGGCGAGGAGACCCAGTACTTC
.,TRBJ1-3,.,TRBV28,CASSGVYRVGNTIYF,TGTGCCAGCAGTGGGGTTTACAGGGTTGGAAACACCATATATTTT
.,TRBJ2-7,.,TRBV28,CASSLSSAEQYF,TGTGCCAGCAGTTTAAGCAGCGCCGAGCAGTACTTC
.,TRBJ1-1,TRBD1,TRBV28,CASGTGVNTEAFF,TGTGCCAGCGGGACAGGGGTGAACACTGAAGCTTTCTTT
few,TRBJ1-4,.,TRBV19,CASSIRRVEKLFF,TGTGCCAGTAGTATAAGGAGGGTTGAAAAACTGTTTTTT
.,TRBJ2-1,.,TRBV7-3,CASSLMGGGLYNEQFF,TGTGCCAGCAGCTTAATGGGGGGGGGCCTCTACAATGAGCAGTTCTTC
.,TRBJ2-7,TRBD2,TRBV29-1,CSVSSSGGHEQYF,TGCAGCGTTTCCTCTAGCGGGGGCCACGAGCAGTACTTC
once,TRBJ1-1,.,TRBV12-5,CASGLGHANTEAFF,TGTGCTAGTGGTTTGGGACACGCGAACACTGAAGCTTTCTTT
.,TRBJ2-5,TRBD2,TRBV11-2,CASSAGRGARETQYF,TGTGCCAGCAGCGCCGGGCGGGGGGCACGAGAGACCCAGTACTTC
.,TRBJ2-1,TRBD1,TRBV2,CASSAGQGYDEQFF,TGTGCCAGCAGTGCGGGACAGGGGTACGATGAGCAGTTCTTC
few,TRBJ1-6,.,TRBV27,CASSTLYNSPLHF,TGTGCCAGCAGTACATTATATAATTCACCCCTCCACTTT
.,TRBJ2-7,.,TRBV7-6,CASSSTGTSYEQYF,TGTGCCAGCAGCTCTACAGGGACCTCCTACGAGCAGTACTTC
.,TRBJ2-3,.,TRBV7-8,CASSFAGTEQYF,TGTGCCAGCAGCTTCGCCGGGACTGAGCAGTATTTT
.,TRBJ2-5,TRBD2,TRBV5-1,CASSSRTSSGQETQYF,TGCGCCAGCAGCTCTAGGACTAGTTCGGGCCAAGAGACCCAGTACTTC
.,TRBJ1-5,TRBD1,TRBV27,CASRLQGVGQPQHF,TGTGCCAGCAGACTACAGGGGGTCGGTCAGCCCCAGCATTTT
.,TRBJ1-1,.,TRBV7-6,CASSFPRGGGNTEAFF,TGTGCCAGCAGCTTCCCCAGAGGGGGTGGGAACACTGAAGCTTTCTTT
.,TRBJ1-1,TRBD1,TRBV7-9,CASSLTGQGTEAFF,TGTGCCAGCAGCTTAACGGGACAGGGTACTGAAGCTTTCTTT